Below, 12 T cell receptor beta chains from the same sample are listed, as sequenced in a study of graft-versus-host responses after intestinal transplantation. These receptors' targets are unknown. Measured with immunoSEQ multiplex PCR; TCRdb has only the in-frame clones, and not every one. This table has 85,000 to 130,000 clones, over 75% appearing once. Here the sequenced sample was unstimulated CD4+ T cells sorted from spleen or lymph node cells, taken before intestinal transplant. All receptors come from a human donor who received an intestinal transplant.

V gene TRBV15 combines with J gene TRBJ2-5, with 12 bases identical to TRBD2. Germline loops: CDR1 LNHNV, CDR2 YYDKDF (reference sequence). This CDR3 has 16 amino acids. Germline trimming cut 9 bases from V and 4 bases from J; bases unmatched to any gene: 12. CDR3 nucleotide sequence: TGTGCCACTAAGGCTAGCGGGAGGGCTTTGGTAGAGACCCAGTACTTC. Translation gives CATKASGRALVETQYF.

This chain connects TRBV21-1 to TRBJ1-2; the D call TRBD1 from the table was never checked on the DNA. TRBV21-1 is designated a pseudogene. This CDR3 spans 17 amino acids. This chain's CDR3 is CASSKEWSGMTNYGYTF. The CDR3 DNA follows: TGTGCCAGCAGCAAAGAATGGTCAGGGATGACTAACTATGGCTACACCTTC.

CDR3 sequence: CASSSPLTGGPYNEQFF. The CDR3 DNA follows: TGTGCCAGCAGCTCACCATTAACGGGAGGGCCCTACAATGAGCAGTTCTTC. The chain couples TRBV7-6 to TRBJ2-1, with 8 bases lining up with TRBD2. The V gene end was trimmed by 4 bases and the J gene end by 2 bases; junction bases not matched to a gene: 10. Germline CDR1 SGHVS, CDR2 FNYEAQ. This CDR3 has 17 amino acids.

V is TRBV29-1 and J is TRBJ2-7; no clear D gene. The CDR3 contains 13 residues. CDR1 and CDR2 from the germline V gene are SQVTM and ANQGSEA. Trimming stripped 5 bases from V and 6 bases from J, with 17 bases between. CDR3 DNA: TGCAGCGTTCATATCCCGGGTTGGCCCGAGCAGTACTTC. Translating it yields CSVHIPGWPEQYF.

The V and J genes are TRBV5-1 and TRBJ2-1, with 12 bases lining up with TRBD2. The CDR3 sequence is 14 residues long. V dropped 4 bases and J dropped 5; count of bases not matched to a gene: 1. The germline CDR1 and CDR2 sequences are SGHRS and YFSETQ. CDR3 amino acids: CASSRTSGDNEQFF. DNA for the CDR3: TGCGCCAGCAGCCGGACTAGCGGGGACAATGAGCAGTTCTTC.

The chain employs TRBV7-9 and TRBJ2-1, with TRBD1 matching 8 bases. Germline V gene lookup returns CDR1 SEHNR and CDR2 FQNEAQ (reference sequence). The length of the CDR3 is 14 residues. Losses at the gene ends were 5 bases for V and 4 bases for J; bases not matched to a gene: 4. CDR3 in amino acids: CASSIRQGYNEQFF. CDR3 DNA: TGTGCCAGCAGCATAAGACAGGGGTACAATGAGCAGTTCTTC.

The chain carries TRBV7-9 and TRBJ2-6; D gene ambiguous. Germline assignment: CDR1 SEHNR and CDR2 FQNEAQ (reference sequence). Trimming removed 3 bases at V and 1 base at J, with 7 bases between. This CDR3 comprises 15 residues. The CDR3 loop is CASSFPQSGANVLTF. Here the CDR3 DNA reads TGTGCCAGCAGCTTTCCCCAGTCTGGGGCCAACGTCCTGACTTTC.

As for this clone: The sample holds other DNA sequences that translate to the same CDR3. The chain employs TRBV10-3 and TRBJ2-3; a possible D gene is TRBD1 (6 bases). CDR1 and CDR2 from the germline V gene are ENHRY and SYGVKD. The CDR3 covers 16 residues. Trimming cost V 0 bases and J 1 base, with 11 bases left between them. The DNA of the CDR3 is TGTGCCATCAGTGAGTCGAGGGGGAGAGGCACAGATACGCAGTATTTT. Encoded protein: CAISESRGRGTDTQYF.

CDR3 loop: CASSPGTASYEQYF. CDR3 in DNA: TGTGCCAGCAGTCCCGGGACAGCATCCTACGAGCAGTACTTC. The J gene is TRBJ2-7, the V gene TRBV9; 7 bases match TRBD1. The CDR3 length is 14 residues. Germline V gene lookup returns CDR1 SGDLS and CDR2 YYNGEE. With 5 bases clipped from V and 1 base from J, the junction kept 6 bases outside the gene matches.

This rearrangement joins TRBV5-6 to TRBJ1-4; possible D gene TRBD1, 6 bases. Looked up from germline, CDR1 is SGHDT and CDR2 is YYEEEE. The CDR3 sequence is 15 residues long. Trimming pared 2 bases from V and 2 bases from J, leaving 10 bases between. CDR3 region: CASSFTGTTNEKLFF. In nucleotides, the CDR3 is TGTGCCAGCAGCTTCACAGGGACGACTAATGAAAAACTGTTTTTT.

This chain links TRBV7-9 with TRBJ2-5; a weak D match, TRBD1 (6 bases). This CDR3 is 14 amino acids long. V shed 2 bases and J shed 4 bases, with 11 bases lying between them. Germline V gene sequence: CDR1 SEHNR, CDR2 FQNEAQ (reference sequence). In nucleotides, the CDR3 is TGTGCCAGCAGCTTAAGTGGGGGCGTAGAGACCCAGTACTTC. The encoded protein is CASSLSGGVETQYF.

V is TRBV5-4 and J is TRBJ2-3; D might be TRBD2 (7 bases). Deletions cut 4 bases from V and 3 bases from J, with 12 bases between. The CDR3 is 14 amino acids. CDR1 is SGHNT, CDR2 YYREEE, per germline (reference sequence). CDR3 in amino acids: CASSIGGLTDTQYF. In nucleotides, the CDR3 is TGTGCCAGCAGCATCGGGGGGCTTACAGATACGCAGTATTTT.